This T cell receptor (beta chain) was identified in a study of Ad26.COV2.S vaccination and SARS-CoV-2 variants. For the study at large: The vaccine Ad26.COV2.S was put into the muscle once, or twice with 56 days between.

V shed 4 bases and J 1 base; nucleotides not matched to a gene: 7. There are 17 residues in the CDR3. Germline-derived CDR1 and CDR2 are LNHDA and SQIVND (reference sequence). As concerns this clone: As yet, its antigen is unknown.

The study's findings and limits: Total responses of T cells may have been underestimated by the analyses of TCR breadth and depth. Substantial response breadth was reportedly seen for spike-specific CD8+ and CD4+ T cells after vaccination.

Measured with immunoSEQ multiplex PCR; TCRdb has only the in-frame clones, and not every one. The table has more than 300,000 clones, around 85% seen once; the top ten hold 2% to 2.5%. Indicated treatment: 15 to 20 received Ad26.COV2.S at low or high dose, single or two shots; roughly 5 received placebo; per-sample allocation not given. Sampling was done on day 63 after the first vaccine or placebo injection. The rearrangement joins TRBV19 to TRBJ2-2, with TRBD2 identical over 9 bases. The receptor was derived from a person aged 18-65 years who received the Ad26.COV2.S COVID-19 vaccine or a placebo. This material consisted of peripheral blood, taken in a trial of Ad26.COV2.S vaccine versus placebo. CDR3 sequence reads: CASSTGGGAENTGELFF. Written as DNA, the CDR3 is TGTGCCAGTAGTACGGGCGGGGGGGCCGAGAACACCGGGGAGCTGTTTTTT.